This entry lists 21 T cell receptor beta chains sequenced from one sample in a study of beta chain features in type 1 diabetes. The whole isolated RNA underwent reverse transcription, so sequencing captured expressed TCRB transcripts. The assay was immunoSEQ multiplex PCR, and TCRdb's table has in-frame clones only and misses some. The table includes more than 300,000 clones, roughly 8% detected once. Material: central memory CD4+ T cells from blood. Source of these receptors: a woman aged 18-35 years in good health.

The CDR3 is CASSERLAAYNEQFF. The CDR3 DNA follows: TGTGCCAGCAGCGAAAGACTAGCGGCATACAATGAGCAGTTCTTC. The genes are TRBV9 and TRBJ2-1; 9 positions agree with TRBD2. V lost 3 bases and J lost 4; bases outside the gene matches: 5. There are 15 residues in the CDR3. Germline CDR1 SGDLS, CDR2 YYNGEE.

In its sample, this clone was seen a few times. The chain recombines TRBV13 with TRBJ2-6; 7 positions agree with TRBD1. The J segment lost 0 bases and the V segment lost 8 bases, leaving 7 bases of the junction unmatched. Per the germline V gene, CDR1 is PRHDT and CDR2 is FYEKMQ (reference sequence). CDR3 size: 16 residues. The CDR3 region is CASSRTGYSGANVLTF. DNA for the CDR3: TGTGCCAGCTCGAGGACAGGTTACTCTGGGGCCAACGTCCTGACTTTC.

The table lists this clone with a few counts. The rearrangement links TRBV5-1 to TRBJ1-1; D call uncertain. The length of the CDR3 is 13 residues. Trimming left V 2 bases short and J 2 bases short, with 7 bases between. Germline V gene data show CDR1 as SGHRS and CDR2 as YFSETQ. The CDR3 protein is CASSFYDNTEAFF. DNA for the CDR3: TGCGCCAGCAGCTTTTACGATAACACTGAAGCTTTCTTT.

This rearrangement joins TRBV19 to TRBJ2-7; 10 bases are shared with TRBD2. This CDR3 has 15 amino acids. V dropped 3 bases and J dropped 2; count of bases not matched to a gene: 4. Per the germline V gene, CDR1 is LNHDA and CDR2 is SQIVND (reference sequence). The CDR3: CASSISSGSPYEQYF. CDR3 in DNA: TGTGCCAGTAGTATTTCTAGCGGGAGTCCCTACGAGCAGTACTTC.

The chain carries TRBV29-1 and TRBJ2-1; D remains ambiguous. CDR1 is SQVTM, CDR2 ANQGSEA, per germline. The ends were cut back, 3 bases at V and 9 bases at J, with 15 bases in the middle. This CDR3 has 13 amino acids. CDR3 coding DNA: TGCAGCGTTGATCGGCAGGATCGGGTTGAGCAGTTCTTC. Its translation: CSVDRQDRVEQFF.

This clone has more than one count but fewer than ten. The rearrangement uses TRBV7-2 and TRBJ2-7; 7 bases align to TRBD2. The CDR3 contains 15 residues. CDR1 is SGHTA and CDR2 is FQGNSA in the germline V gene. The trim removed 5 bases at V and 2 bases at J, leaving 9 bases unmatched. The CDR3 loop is CASSKPGAGAYEQYF. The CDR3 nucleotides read TGTGCCAGCAGCAAACCCGGGGCGGGGGCCTACGAGCAGTACTTC.

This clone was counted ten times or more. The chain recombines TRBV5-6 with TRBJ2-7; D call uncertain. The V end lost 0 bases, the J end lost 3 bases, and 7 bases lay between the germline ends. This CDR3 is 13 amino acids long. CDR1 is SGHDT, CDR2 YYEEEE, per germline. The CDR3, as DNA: TGTGCCAGCAGCTTGGGACGGAACTACGAGCAGTACTTC. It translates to CASSLGRNYEQYF. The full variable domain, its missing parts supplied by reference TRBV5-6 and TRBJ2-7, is DAGVTQSPTHLIKTRGQQVTLRCSPKSGHDTVSWYQQALGQGPQFIFQYYEEEERQRGNFPDRFSGHQFPNYSSELNVNALLLGDSALYLCASSLGRNYEQYFGPGTRLTVT.

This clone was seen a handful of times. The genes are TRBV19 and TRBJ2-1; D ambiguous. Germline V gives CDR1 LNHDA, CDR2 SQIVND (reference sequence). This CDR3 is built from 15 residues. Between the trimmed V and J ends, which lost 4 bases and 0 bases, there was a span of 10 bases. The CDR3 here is CASSTRGTSYNEQFF. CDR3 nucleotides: TGTGCCAGTAGTACCCGCGGCACCTCCTACAATGAGCAGTTCTTC.

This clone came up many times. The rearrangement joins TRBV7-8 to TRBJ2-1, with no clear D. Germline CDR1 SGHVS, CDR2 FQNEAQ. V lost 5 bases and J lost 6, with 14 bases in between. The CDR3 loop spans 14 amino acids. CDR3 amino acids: CASSPTPSGNEQFF. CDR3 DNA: TGTGCCAGCAGCCCTACCCCCTCGGGCAATGAGCAGTTCTTC.

The DNA for the CDR3 is TGTGCCAGCAGCCAAGAGTGGGTTTGGACAGGTGGCACAGATACGCAGTATTTT. It yields the protein CASSQEWVWTGGTDTQYF. The chain couples TRBV14 to TRBJ2-3, with 7 bases lining up with TRBD1. The CDR3 runs 18 residues. V lost 0 bases, J lost 1 base, and 10 bases stayed unmatched. The germline gives CDR1 SGHDN, CDR2 FVKESK.

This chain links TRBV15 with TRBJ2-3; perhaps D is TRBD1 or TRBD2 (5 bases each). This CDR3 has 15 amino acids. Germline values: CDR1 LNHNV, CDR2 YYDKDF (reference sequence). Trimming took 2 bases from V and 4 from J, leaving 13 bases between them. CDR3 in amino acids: CATSRPGTPADTQYF. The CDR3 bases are TGTGCCACCAGCAGACCCGGGACCCCCGCAGATACGCAGTATTTT.

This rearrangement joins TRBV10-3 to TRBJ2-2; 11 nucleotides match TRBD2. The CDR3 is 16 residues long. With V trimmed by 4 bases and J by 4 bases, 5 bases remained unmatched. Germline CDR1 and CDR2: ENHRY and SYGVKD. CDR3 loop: CAISVLAGASTGELFF. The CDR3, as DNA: TGTGCCATCAGTGTACTAGCGGGAGCGAGCACCGGGGAGCTGTTTTTT.

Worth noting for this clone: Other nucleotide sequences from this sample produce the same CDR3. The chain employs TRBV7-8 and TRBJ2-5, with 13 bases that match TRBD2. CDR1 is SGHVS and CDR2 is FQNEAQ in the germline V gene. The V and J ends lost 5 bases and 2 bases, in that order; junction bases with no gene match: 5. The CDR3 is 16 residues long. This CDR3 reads CASSPGLAGRQETQYF. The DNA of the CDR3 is TGTGCCAGCAGCCCGGGACTAGCGGGGCGGCAAGAGACCCAGTACTTC. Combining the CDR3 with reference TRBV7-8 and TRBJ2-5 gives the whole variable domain GAGVSQSPRYKVAKRGQDVALRCDPISGHVSLFWYQQALGQGPEFLTYFQNEAQLDKSGLPSDRFFAERPEGSVSTLKIQRTQQEDSAVYLCASSPGLAGRQETQYFGPGTRLLVL.

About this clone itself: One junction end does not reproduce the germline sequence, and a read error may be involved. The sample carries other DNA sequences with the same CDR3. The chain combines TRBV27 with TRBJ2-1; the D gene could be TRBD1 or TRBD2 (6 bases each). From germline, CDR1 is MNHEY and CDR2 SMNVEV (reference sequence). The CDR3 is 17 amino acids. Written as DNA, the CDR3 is TGCGCCAGCAGTCGGGGGCTTTCATCCGGGGTTGTTAATGAGCAGTTCTTC. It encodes CASSRGLSSGVVNEQFF.

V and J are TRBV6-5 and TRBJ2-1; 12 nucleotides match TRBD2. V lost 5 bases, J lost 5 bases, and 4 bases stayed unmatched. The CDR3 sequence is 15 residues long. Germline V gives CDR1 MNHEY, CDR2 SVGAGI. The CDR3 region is CASSHWTSGDNEQFF. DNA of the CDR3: TGTGCCAGCAGTCACTGGACTAGCGGGGACAATGAGCAGTTCTTC.

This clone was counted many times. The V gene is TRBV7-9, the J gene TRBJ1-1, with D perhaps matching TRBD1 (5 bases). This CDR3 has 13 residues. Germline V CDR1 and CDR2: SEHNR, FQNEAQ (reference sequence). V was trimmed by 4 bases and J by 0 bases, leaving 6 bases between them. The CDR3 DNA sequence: TGTGCCAGCAGCTCGGACATGAACACTGAAGCTTTCTTT. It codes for CASSSDMNTEAFF. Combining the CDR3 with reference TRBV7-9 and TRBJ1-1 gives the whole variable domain DTGVSQNPRHKITKRGQNVTFRCDPISEHNRLYWYRQTLGQGPEFLTYFQNEAQLEKSRLLSDRFSAERPKGSFSTLEIQRTEQGDSAMYLCASSSDMNTEAFFGQGTRLTVV.

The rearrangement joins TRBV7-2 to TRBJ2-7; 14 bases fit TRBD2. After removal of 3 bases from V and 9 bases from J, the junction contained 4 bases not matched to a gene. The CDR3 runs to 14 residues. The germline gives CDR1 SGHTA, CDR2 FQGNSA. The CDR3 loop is CASSLGLAGVGQYF. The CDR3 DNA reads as TGTGCCAGCAGCTTGGGACTAGCGGGGGTCGGGCAGTACTTC.

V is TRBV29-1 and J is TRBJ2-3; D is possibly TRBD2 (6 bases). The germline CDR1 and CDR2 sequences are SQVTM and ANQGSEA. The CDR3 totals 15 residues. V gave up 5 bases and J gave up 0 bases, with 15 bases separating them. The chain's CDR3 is CSVRQAGQSTDTQYF. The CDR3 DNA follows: TGCAGCGTTCGCCAAGCGGGCCAAAGCACAGATACGCAGTATTTT.

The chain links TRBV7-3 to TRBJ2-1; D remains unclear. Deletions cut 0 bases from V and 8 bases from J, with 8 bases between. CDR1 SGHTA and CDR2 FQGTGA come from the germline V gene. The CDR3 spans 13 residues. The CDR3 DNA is TGTGCCAGCAGCTTAACACCCGCCGATGAGCAGTTCTTC. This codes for CASSLTPADEQFF.

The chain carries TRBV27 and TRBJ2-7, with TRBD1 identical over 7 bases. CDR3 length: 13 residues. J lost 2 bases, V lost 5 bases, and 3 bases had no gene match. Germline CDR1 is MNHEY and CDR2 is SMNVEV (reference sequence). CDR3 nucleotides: TGTGCCAGCAGTGGGCAGGGGGCCTACGAGCAGTACTTC. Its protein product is CASSGQGAYEQYF.

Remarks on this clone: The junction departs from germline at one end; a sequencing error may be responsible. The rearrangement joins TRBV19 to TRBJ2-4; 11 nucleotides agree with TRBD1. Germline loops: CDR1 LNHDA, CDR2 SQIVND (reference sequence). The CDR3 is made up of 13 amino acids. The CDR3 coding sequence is TGTGCCAGTCAAGGACAGGGGGCCGTTAGTAAGCACTTC. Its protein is CASQGQGAVSKHF.